Below, 8 T cell receptor beta chains from the same sample are listed, as sequenced in a study of blood T cells in healthy people across ages. Through a sample-barcoded 5' primer and a J-beta primer mix, a second PCR was run for about 6 to 12 cycles. TCRdb re-derived calls from the 5' RACE reads in MiXCR, one entry per CDR3 protein. The sample consists of hundreds of thousands of distinct CDR3 sequences, 25% of them appearing once. These data are also associated with another study on T cells of mothers and their children.

Source material: blood. Receptor source: a boy aged 5-17 years in good health.

This clonotype was observed a few times. V and J are TRBV2 and TRBJ2-5; 14 nucleotides match TRBD2. V was pared by 6 bases and J by 2 bases, with 14 bases of the junction left unmatched. The length of the CDR3 is 19 residues. CDR1 SNHLY and CDR2 FYNNEI come from the germline V gene. Here the CDR3 reads CASSETGTSGGRGQETQYF. The CDR3 nucleotides are TGTGCCAGCAGCGAAACCGGGACTAGCGGGGGAAGGGGTCAAGAGACCCAGTACTTC.

This chain links TRBV7-9 with TRBJ1-2; tentatively, D is TRBD1 (6 bases). CDR3 length: 14 residues. Germline V gives CDR1 SEHNR, CDR2 FQNEAQ (reference sequence). V lost 8 bases to trimming and J lost 4 bases, with 17 bases between them. The DNA for the CDR3 is TGTGCCAGCGGGTACCAGGGGTCCCCCTATGGCTACACCTTC. This sequence encodes CASGYQGSPYGYTF.

This sequence joins TRBV29-1 and TRBJ2-5; D may correspond to TRBD1 or TRBD2 (6 bases each). This CDR3 has 14 amino acids. Germline V gene lookup returns CDR1 SQVTM and CDR2 ANQGSEA. V shed 6 bases and J shed 4 bases, with 18 bases lying between them. CDR3 sequence reads: CSVEGEAPGETQYF. CDR3 DNA: TGCAGCGTCGAGGGGGAGGCCCCCGGAGAGACCCAGTACTTC.

This chain links TRBV6-2 or TRBV6-3 with TRBJ2-7; D uncertain. Between the trimmed V and J ends, which lost 7 bases and 3 bases, there was a span of 16 bases. The germline V gene encodes CDR1 MNHEY and CDR2 SVGEGT. This CDR3 spans 14 amino acids. CDR3 in amino acids: CASTASGVGYEQYF. In nucleotides, the CDR3 is TGTGCCAGCACCGCGTCAGGTGTAGGCTACGAGCAGTACTTC.

This clonotype was detected many times. The chain combines TRBV7-9 with TRBJ2-5; D is possibly TRBD2 (5 bases). V gave up 2 bases and J gave up 5 bases, with 9 bases separating them. The CDR3 contains 13 residues. Germline V lookup: CDR1 SEHNR, CDR2 FQNEAQ (reference sequence). CDR3 loop: CASSLPPGETQYF. In nucleotides, the CDR3 is TGTGCCAGCAGCTTACCGCCGGGGGAGACCCAGTACTTC.

This chain uses TRBV7-2 with TRBJ1-3; TRBD1 is a possible D gene (6 bases). The CDR3 consists of 18 residues. Trimming removed 5 bases at V and 0 bases at J, with 20 bases between. From germline, CDR1 is SGHTA and CDR2 FQGNSA. The CDR3 region has the DNA TGTGCCAGCAGCCTTAGGCGGGGGCTACGCGACTCTGGAAACACCATATATTTT. Translating it yields CASSLRRGLRDSGNTIYF. Using reference TRBV7-2 and TRBJ1-3 for the parts outside the CDR3, the full variable domain is GAGVSQSPSNKVTEKGKDVELRCDPISGHTALYWYRQSLGQGLEFLIYFQGNSAPDKSGLPSDRFSAERTGGSVSTLTIQRTQQEDSAVYLCASSLRRGLRDSGNTIYFGEGSWLTVV.

The chain joins TRBV18 to TRBJ2-5; 8 bases agree with TRBD1. The DNA end favors TRBJ2-7, so the J call may be wrong. The CDR3 loop spans 17 amino acids. Germline lookup yields CDR1 KGHSH and CDR2 LQKENI. DNA for the CDR3: TGTGCCAGCTCACCACTTGACATTGGACAGGGAACCTACGAGCAGTACTTC. It encodes CASSPLDIGQGTYEQYF.

This clonotype was observed a handful of times. The chain links TRBV5-5 to TRBJ1-1; a possible D gene is TRBD1 (6 bases). Trimming pared 4 bases from V and 0 bases from J, leaving 13 bases between. The CDR3 spans 15 residues. Germline loops: CDR1 SGHKS, CDR2 YYEKEE (reference sequence). The CDR3 DNA sequence: TGTGCCAGCAGCCTTTGGGACACCGTGAACACTGAAGCTTTCTTT. It specifies CASSLWDTVNTEAFF. The full variable domain, with the rest looked up from reference TRBV5-5 and TRBJ1-1, is DAGVTQSPTHLIKTRGQQVTLRCSPISGHKSVSWYQQVLGQGPQFIFQYYEKEERGRGNFPDRFSARQFPNYSSELNVNALLLGDSALYLCASSLWDTVNTEAFFGQGTRLTVV.